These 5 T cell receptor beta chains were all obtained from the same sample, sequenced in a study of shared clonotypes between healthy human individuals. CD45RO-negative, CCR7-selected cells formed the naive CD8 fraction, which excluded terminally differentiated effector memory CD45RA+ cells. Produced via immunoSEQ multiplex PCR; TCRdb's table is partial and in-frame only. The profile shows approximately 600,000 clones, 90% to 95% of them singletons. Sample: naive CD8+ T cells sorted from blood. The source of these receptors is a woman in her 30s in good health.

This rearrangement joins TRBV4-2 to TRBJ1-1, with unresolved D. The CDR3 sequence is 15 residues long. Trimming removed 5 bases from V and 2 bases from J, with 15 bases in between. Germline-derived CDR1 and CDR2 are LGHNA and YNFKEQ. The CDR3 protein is CASSSPPEGNTEAFF. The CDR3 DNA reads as TGTGCCAGCAGCTCTCCCCCGGAGGGCAACACTGAAGCTTTCTTT.

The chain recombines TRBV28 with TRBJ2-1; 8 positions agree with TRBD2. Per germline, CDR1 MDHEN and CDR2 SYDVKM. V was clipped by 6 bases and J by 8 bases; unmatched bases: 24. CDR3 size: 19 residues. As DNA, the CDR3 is TGTGCCAGCAGCTACCGCCTCAGCGGGAGAGGGAGATCGTATGATGAGCAGTTCTTC. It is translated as CASSYRLSGRGRSYDEQFF.

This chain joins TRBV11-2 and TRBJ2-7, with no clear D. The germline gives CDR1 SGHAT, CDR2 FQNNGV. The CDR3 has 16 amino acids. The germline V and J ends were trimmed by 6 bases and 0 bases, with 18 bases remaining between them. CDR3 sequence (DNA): TGTGCCAGCAGTTTTGCCCGGCTCCTGAGCTCCTACGAGCAGTACTTC. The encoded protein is CASSFARLLSSYEQYF.

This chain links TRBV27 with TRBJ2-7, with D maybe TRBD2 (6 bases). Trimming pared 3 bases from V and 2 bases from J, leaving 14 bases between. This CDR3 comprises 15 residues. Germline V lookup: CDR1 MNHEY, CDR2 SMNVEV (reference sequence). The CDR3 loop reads CASSFSKAGPYEQYF. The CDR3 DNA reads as TGTGCCAGCAGTTTTTCGAAAGCGGGTCCCTACGAGCAGTACTTC.

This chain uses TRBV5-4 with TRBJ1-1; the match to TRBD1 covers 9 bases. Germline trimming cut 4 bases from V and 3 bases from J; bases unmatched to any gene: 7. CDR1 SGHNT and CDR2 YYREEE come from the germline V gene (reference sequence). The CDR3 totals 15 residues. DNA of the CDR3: TGTGCCAGCAGCAGACCGACAGGGGGTGACACTGAAGCTTTCTTT. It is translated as CASSRPTGGDTEAFF. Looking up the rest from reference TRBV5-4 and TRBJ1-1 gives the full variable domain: ETGVTQSPTHLIKTRGQQVTLRCSSQSGHNTVSWYQQALGQGPQFIFQYYREEENGRGNFPPRFSGLQFPNYSSELNVNALELDDSALYLCASSRPTGGDTEAFFGQGTRLTVV.